Shown below are 30 T cell receptor beta chains from a single sample sequenced in a study of T cells after yellow fever vaccination. Using its own MiXCR run on the 5' RACE reads, TCRdb lists one record per CDR3 protein. In the table there are fewer than 650,000 distinct CDR3 sequences, 21% of which are singletons. The source material was PBMCs, sampled approximately 22 days after the first yellow fever vaccination. The receptors come from a man aged 18 to 29 who received the YFV17D yellow fever vaccine.

The J gene is TRBJ2-2, the V gene TRBV15; no firm D call. Between the trimmed V and J ends, which lost 1 base and 2 bases, there was a span of 8 bases. This CDR3 is built from 15 residues. In germline, CDR1 is LNHNV, CDR2 YYDKDF (reference sequence). In DNA, the CDR3 is TGTGCCACCAGCAGAGGAATGCAAAACACCGGGGAGCTGTTTTTT. Residues: CATSRGMQNTGELFF.

The V call is TRBV11-2, the J call TRBJ2-2; D unresolved. The CDR3 covers 15 residues. Per the germline V gene, CDR1 is SGHAT and CDR2 is FQNNGV. V lost 6 bases to trimming and J lost 0 bases, with 11 bases between them. CDR3 sequence (DNA): TGTGCCAGCAGACGGACCTACGCGAACACCGGGGAGCTGTTTTTT. It yields the protein CASRRTYANTGELFF.

The V call is TRBV4-3, the J call TRBJ2-3; no reliable D call. Germline V gives CDR1 LGHNA, CDR2 YSLEER. Trimming took 0 bases from V and 2 from J, leaving 9 bases between them. The CDR3 loop spans 15 amino acids. The CDR3 loop is CASSQEVLVTDTQYF. As DNA, the CDR3 is TGCGCCAGCAGCCAAGAGGTTCTAGTCACAGATACGCAGTATTTT.

The chain links TRBV5-1 to TRBJ2-6; D remains unclear. The CDR3 covers 17 residues. With 0 bases removed from V and 0 bases from J, the gap between germline ends came to 10 bases. From germline, CDR1 is SGHRS and CDR2 YFSETQ. CDR3 amino acids: CASSLDGPSSGANVLTF. The CDR3 region has the DNA TGCGCCAGCAGCTTGGACGGCCCCAGCTCTGGGGCCAACGTCCTGACTTTC. Full variable domain (outside the CDR3, taken from reference TRBV5-1 and TRBJ2-6): KAGVTQTPRYLIKTRGQQVTLSCSPISGHRSVSWYQQTPGQGLQFLFEYFSETQRNKGNFPGRFSGRQFSNSRSEMNVSTLELGDSALYLCASSLDGPSSGANVLTFGAGSRLTVL.

The rearrangement uses TRBV12-3 or TRBV12-4 and TRBJ2-7, with 9 bases that match TRBD1. The V segment lost 3 bases and the J segment 5 bases; nucleotides outside the gene matches: 8. CDR3 length: 15 residues. CDR3 protein: CASSFGGQGSHEQYV. The CDR3 region has the DNA TGTGCCAGCAGTTTCGGTGGACAGGGGTCCCACGAGCAGTACGTC.

This clonotype was seen only a few times. The CDR3 spells CASSPYSNPNTIYF. The CDR3 DNA is TGTGCCAGCTCACCTTACAGCAATCCCAACACCATATATTTT. The V gene is TRBV18, the J gene TRBJ1-3, with D unresolved. The CDR3 totals 14 residues. Trimming left V 3 bases short and J 7 bases short, with 13 bases between. Germline loops: CDR1 KGHSH, CDR2 LQKENI.

This clonotype was observed a handful of times. The J gene is TRBJ1-3, the V gene TRBV2; TRBD1 aligns across 9 bases. This CDR3 is 13 amino acids long. Germline-derived CDR1 and CDR2 are SNHLY and FYNNEI. The junction had 7 bases not matched to a gene; V was cut back by 7 bases and J by 9 bases. The CDR3 here is CASTRDRAGTIYF. As DNA, the CDR3 is TGTGCCAGCACCAGGGACAGGGCTGGCACCATATATTTT.

This clonotype has just a few counts. The chain recombines TRBV11-1 with TRBJ2-7, with 8 bases fitting TRBD2. Germline lookup yields CDR1 SGHAT and CDR2 FQDESV (reference sequence). The CDR3 loop spans 16 amino acids. The junction had 13 bases not matched to a gene; V was cut back by 5 bases and J by 4 bases. CDR3 amino acids: CASSPARGGYRYEQYV. The CDR3 DNA is TGTGCCAGCAGCCCTGCCCGGGGGGGCTACAGGTACGAGCAGTACGTC.

In the case of this clonotype: The CDR3 does not close with the conserved phenylalanine or tryptophan, likely indicating a read error. J is TRBJ2-7 and V is TRBV19; TRBD1 matches at 7 bases. The CDR3 is 13 amino acids. The trim removed 6 bases at V and 5 bases at J, leaving 7 bases unmatched. The germline V gene encodes CDR1 LNHDA and CDR2 SQIVND (reference sequence). DNA of the CDR3: TGTGCCAGTAGCGAGACAGGGATCAACGAGCAGTACTCC. Protein: CASSETGINEQYS.

This clonotype has a handful of counts. The chain links TRBV4-3 to TRBJ1-6, with D perhaps matching TRBD1 (5 bases). V lost 0 bases and J lost 6, with 18 bases in between. The germline CDR1 and CDR2 sequences are LGHNA and YSLEER. This CDR3 has 18 amino acids. DNA of the CDR3: TGCGCCAGCAGCCAAGATGTGGGCCTTCAGGGCTTTAATTCACCCCTCCACTTT. Its translation: CASSQDVGLQGFNSPLHF.

The chain joins TRBV20-1 to TRBJ2-5, with 9 bases that match TRBD1. This CDR3 is 13 amino acids long. CDR1 is DFQATT and CDR2 is SNEGSKA in the germline V gene (reference sequence). The V and J ends lost 5 bases and 4 bases, in that order; junction bases with no gene match: 5. CDR3 in amino acids: CSAFRTGAETQYF. DNA of the CDR3: TGCAGTGCTTTCCGGACAGGGGCAGAGACCCAGTACTTC.

The chain recombines TRBV10-3 with TRBJ1-4; no definite D call. V was cut by 4 bases and J by 0 bases, with 6 bases left in between. Looked up from germline, CDR1 is ENHRY and CDR2 is SYGVKD. The CDR3 has 14 residues. This CDR3 is CAISGAATNEKLFF. In DNA form, the CDR3 reads TGTGCCATCAGTGGGGCTGCAACTAATGAAAAACTGTTTTTT.

This clonotype has more than one count but fewer than ten. The V and J genes are TRBV28 and TRBJ2-7, with 10 bases aligning to TRBD1. The J segment lost 2 bases and the V segment lost 3 bases, leaving 10 bases of the junction unmatched. Looked up from germline, CDR1 is MDHEN and CDR2 is SYDVKM. The CDR3 covers 17 residues. The CDR3 sequence: CASSFSLGTGATYEQYF. The CDR3 coding sequence is TGTGCCAGCAGTTTCTCCCTCGGGACAGGGGCCACCTACGAGCAGTACTTC.

Many counts were recorded for this clonotype. The genes are TRBV12-3 or TRBV12-4 and TRBJ2-1, with unresolved D. This CDR3 is 13 amino acids long. V was cut by 2 bases and J by 3 bases, with 5 bases left in between. The CDR3 coding sequence is TGTGCCAGCAGTTTAAACCACTACAATGAGCAGTTCTTC. This encodes CASSLNHYNEQFF.

The chain uses TRBV7-9 and TRBJ2-1; 7 bases map to TRBD1. Germline CDR1 is SEHNR and CDR2 is FQNEAQ (reference sequence). This CDR3 has 14 residues. V trimming: 5 bases; J trimming: 2 bases; junction bases outside the gene matches: 3. CDR3 protein: CASSLGTAYNEQFF. The CDR3 DNA sequence: TGTGCCAGCAGCCTAGGGACAGCCTACAATGAGCAGTTCTTC.

This clonotype was observed at least ten times. The chain has TRBV4-2 and TRBJ2-3; the match to TRBD1 covers 11 bases. Germline V gene lookup returns CDR1 LGHNA and CDR2 YNFKEQ. V shed 4 bases and J 5 bases; nucleotides not matched to a gene: 11. This CDR3 spans 17 amino acids. The CDR3 coding sequence is TGTGCCAGCAGCCCTATACAGGACAGGGGGCTGAAAGATACGCAGTATTTT. Translating gives CASSPIQDRGLKDTQYF.

This clonotype was seen a few times. The rearrangement joins TRBV15 to TRBJ1-4; D may be TRBD1 (6 bases). With 3 bases removed from V and 8 bases from J, the gap between germline ends came to 16 bases. The CDR3 totals 15 residues. Germline CDR1 is LNHNV and CDR2 is YYDKDF (reference sequence). The CDR3 region has the DNA TGTGCCACCAGCAGCCATGGGGGTACAGGGGAAAAACTGTTTTTT. Protein product: CATSSHGGTGEKLFF.

This chain uses TRBV6-2 or TRBV6-3 with TRBJ2-6; D is ambiguous. Trimming took 7 bases from V and 4 from J, leaving 8 bases between them. The CDR3 loop spans 13 amino acids. From germline, CDR1 is MNHEY and CDR2 SVGEGT. In nucleotides, the CDR3 is TGTGCCAGCAACCCAGAAGGGGCCAACGTCCTGACTTTC. It codes for CASNPEGANVLTF.

This clonotype was seen a handful of times. The chain couples TRBV5-4 to TRBJ2-5, with D perhaps being TRBD1 or TRBD2 (5 bases each). This CDR3 contains 15 residues. CDR1 and CDR2 (germline): SGHNT, YYREEE (reference sequence). V was cut by 0 bases and J by 5 bases, with 14 bases left in between. The CDR3 DNA reads TGTGCCAGCAGCTTGGGAGGGGCAGGGTACGAGACCCAGTACTTC. Translated: CASSLGGAGYETQYF. The full variable domain, in which reference TRBV5-4 and TRBJ2-5 provide the parts outside the CDR3, is ETGVTQSPTHLIKTRGQQVTLRCSSQSGHNTVSWYQQALGQGPQFIFQYYREEENGRGNFPPRFSGLQFPNYSSELNVNALELDDSALYLCASSLGGAGYETQYFGPGTRLLVL.

The chain combines TRBV3-1 with TRBJ2-5, with 9 bases identical to TRBD2. Germline V gene lookup returns CDR1 LGHDT and CDR2 YNNKEL (reference sequence). J gave up 3 bases and V 8 bases, and 7 bases lay outside the gene matches. CDR3 size: 14 residues. The CDR3 is CASAEAGGKETQYF. CDR3 DNA sequence: TGTGCCAGCGCAGAGGCGGGGGGGAAAGAGACCCAGTACTTC.

V gene TRBV28 combines with J gene TRBJ2-2, with a weak D call TRBD1 (6 bases). With 10 bases removed from V and 4 bases from J, the gap between germline ends came to 16 bases. In germline, CDR1 is MDHEN, CDR2 SYDVKM. The CDR3 extends over 14 amino acids. The CDR3 DNA is TGTGCCACCGAGGGGGACGTTGTCACCGGGGAGCTGTTTTTT. This sequence encodes CATEGDVVTGELFF.

V and J are TRBV28 and TRBJ2-3; 13 nucleotides agree with TRBD2. The CDR3 loop spans 18 amino acids. Germline CDR1 is MDHEN and CDR2 is SYDVKM. J gave up 2 bases and V 5 bases, and 10 bases lay outside the gene matches. As DNA, the CDR3 is TGTGCCAGCAGTAGCCGACGGACTAGCGGGGGTTACACAGATACGCAGTATTTT. Protein product: CASSSRRTSGGYTDTQYF. The full variable domain, rest sourced from reference TRBV28 and TRBJ2-3, is DVKVTQSSRYLVKRTGEKVFLECVQDMDHENMFWYRQDPGLGLRLIYFSYDVKMKEKGDIPEGYSVSREKKERFSLILESASTNQTSMYLCASSSRRTSGGYTDTQYFGPGTRLTVL.

A few counts support this clonotype. The chain carries TRBV20-1 and TRBJ2-7; 15 bases match TRBD2. With V trimmed by 4 bases and J by 1 base, 2 bases remained unmatched. The V gene's germline CDR1 is DFQATT and CDR2 SNEGSKA (reference sequence). There are 15 residues in the CDR3. CDR3 protein: CSAKGLAGGSYEQYV. As DNA, the CDR3 is TGCAGTGCTAAAGGACTAGCGGGGGGGTCCTACGAGCAGTACGTC.

The chain joins TRBV19 to TRBJ1-6, with 8 bases that match TRBD1. Germline V CDR1 and CDR2: LNHDA, SQIVND (reference sequence). Unmatched junction bases numbered 12, after V lost 10 bases and J lost 7 bases. CDR3 length: 15 amino acids. CDR3: CATSQGARGNSPLHF. In DNA form, the CDR3 reads TGTGCCACCTCCCAGGGGGCGCGTGGAAATTCACCCCTCCACTTT.

This clonotype was seen a few times. This chain's CDR3 is CASRRSRGPGELFF. Here the CDR3 DNA reads TGCGCCAGCAGGCGAAGCAGGGGGCCCGGGGAGCTGTTTTTT. The chain couples TRBV5-1 to TRBJ2-2; 8 nucleotides match TRBD1. The V gene end was trimmed by 5 bases and the J gene end by 6 bases; junction bases not matched to a gene: 6. There are 14 residues in the CDR3. Germline lookup yields CDR1 SGHRS and CDR2 YFSETQ.

The CDR3 DNA follows: TGTGCCAGCAACCCCCTCCCGGGACTAGCGGTAGATACGCAGTATTTT. Protein product: CASNPLPGLAVDTQYF. V gene TRBV28 combines with J gene TRBJ2-3; TRBD2 agrees at 11 bases. Germline CDR1 MDHEN, CDR2 SYDVKM. With V trimmed by 7 bases and J by 5 bases, 11 bases remained unmatched. CDR3 length equals 16 residues.

This clonotype appeared a few times. V gene TRBV6-5 combines with J gene TRBJ1-1; 10 bases match TRBD1. This CDR3 spans 15 amino acids. V shed 6 bases, J shed 4 bases, and the junction held 8 bases outside the gene matches. The germline V gene has CDR1 MNHEY and CDR2 SVGAGI. The CDR3 DNA is TGTGCCAGCAGCTCTCTGACAGGGGGCGGCACTGAAGCTTTCTTT. It encodes CASSSLTGGGTEAFF.

V and J are TRBV2 and TRBJ1-6; perhaps TRBD1 as D (6 bases). In germline, CDR1 is SNHLY, CDR2 FYNNEI. Trimming pared 5 bases from V and 12 bases from J, leaving 17 bases between. The CDR3 length is 14 residues. The CDR3 here is CASSIPETGLPLHF. In DNA form, the CDR3 reads TGTGCCAGCAGTATACCGGAGACAGGTCTACCCCTCCACTTT.

This clonotype has more than one count but fewer than ten. The chain employs TRBV7-2 and TRBJ2-3; weak D call: TRBD2 (6 bases). The CDR3 loop spans 17 amino acids. V lost 6 bases and J lost 2, with 21 bases in between. CDR1 is SGHTA, CDR2 FQGNSA, per germline. CDR3 nucleotide sequence: TGTGCCAGCAGGATGCGGGGATCAAGGGGCTCCACAGATACGCAGTATTTT. Protein product: CASRMRGSRGSTDTQYF. Using reference TRBV7-2 and TRBJ2-3 for the parts outside the CDR3, the full variable domain is GAGVSQSPSNKVTEKGKDVELRCDPISGHTALYWYRQSLGQGLEFLIYFQGNSAPDKSGLPSDRFSAERTGGSVSTLTIQRTQQEDSAVYLCASRMRGSRGSTDTQYFGPGTRLTVL.

The V gene is TRBV23-1, the J gene TRBJ2-5; D may match TRBD1 or TRBD2 (7 bases each). TRBV23-1 is placed among ORFs of uncertain function. Between the trimmed V and J ends, which lost 3 bases and 4 bases, there was a span of 21 bases. The CDR3 has 17 residues. The CDR3 region is CASSQLGQSGTAETQYF. CDR3 nucleotides: TGCGCCAGCAGTCAGTTGGGACAGAGCGGGACGGCAGAGACCCAGTACTTC.